This T cell receptor (beta chain) was sequenced during a study of T cell repertoires in cytomegalovirus infection (dated 2019 in TCRdb). In terms of the full investigation: Alongside well-studied HLA-B-restricted epitopes, the peptide stimulations were aimed at recently identified HLA-C-restricted CMV epitopes, whose presentation resists viral immunomodulation. The HLA type of each donor mattered for the analysis, because public TCR beta signatures pointed to carriage of CMV infection along with the matching HLA type. Study-level results and caveats: Carriers of CMV infection plus the relevant HLA type were discriminated by the cumulative frequency of public TCR beta family members in the study cohort and in an independent approximately 400-donor cohort. In the ex vivo response, HLA-C-restricted CMV-specific TCR beta clonotypes were dominant, and in two of eight donors the single most frequent clonotype came from this HLA-C-restricted group.

This clonotype appeared many times. Its antigen remains undetermined. No base-level quality is on record; no much larger clone is a single base apart. The sample's treatment or condition label, decoded: in vitro stimulation with specific CMV peptide epitopes to enrich CMV-specific T cells. The CDR1 and CDR2 encoded by the germline V gene are SGHTA and FQGNSA. The V and J ends are trimmed by 5 bases and 8 bases, leaving 16 bases between them. The CDR3 runs 15 residues from the cysteine to the phenylalanine. The CDR3 DNA has 45 bases and is translated from base 1. The reads were generated on an Illumina HiSeq 1500. TCRdb itself trimmed the public reads at Q25 with fastp, ran MiXCR and retained productive beta chains. Rows are combined by CDR3 protein, so each entry shows the most common genes and DNA. In all, the sample holds 250,000 to 300,000 distinct CDR3 sequences, and roughly a fifth of those were seen once. The ten largest clones take up roughly a fifth of the sample.

Sequencing was performed on cultured PBMCs, taken from culture after CMV antigen stimulation. The V gene is TRBV7-2 and the J gene is TRBJ1-6, and possibly TRBD1, on 6 matching bases. This clonotype was obtained from a human donor in good health (CMV status not recorded). Some clones in this sample may be carry-over from other donors' samples. At the DNA level, the sequence is TGTGCCAGCAGCCGGGGGGCACAGGGATATTCACCCCTCCACTTT. This translates into CASSRGAQGYSPLHF.